This T cell receptor (beta chain) came from a study of T cell changes during pregnancy in multiple sclerosis. The table came from immunoSEQ multiplex PCR; TCRdb's copy has only in-frame clones and leaves some out. Among 27,000 or so clones, roughly 90% were seen once, and the ten largest hold more than 7.5%. Germline assignment: CDR1 MGHRA and CDR2 YSYEKL. The CDR3 has 14 amino acids. The V end lost 2 bases, the J end lost 4 bases, and 11 bases lay between the germline ends. This sample comprised CD8+ T cells from peripheral blood mononuclear cells, obtained in the second trimester of pregnancy. This receptor was taken from a female donor with multiple sclerosis, enrolled in a pregnancy study. The chain links TRBV4-1 to TRBJ1-1, with D possibly being TRBD1 (6 bases). The CDR3 loop reads CASSQSLGGTEAFF. CDR3 sequence (DNA): TGCGCCAGCAGCCAATCACTAGGGGGCACTGAAGCTTTCTTT.